The 27 T cell receptor beta chains in this list originate from one sample, sequenced in a study of Ad26.COV2.S vaccination and SARS-CoV-2 variants. Treatment in this sample: some 20 received Ad26.COV2.S at low or high dose, single or two shots; 5 received placebo; per-sample allocation not given. Sampling was performed 63 days after the first vaccine or placebo injection. TCRdb's table, derived via immunoSEQ multiplex PCR, lists solely in-frame clones and lacks some. The sample includes a few hundred thousand clones, around 87% of them seen just once. Sequenced here: peripheral blood, sampled in a trial of Ad26.COV2.S vaccine versus placebo. The origin of the receptors is a person aged 18-60 years who received the Ad26.COV2.S COVID-19 vaccine or a placebo.

The chain links TRBV19 to TRBJ1-5; D is undetermined. The V and J ends lost 6 bases and 1 base respectively, with 10 bases between them. Germline-derived CDR1 and CDR2 are LNHDA and SQIVND (reference sequence). CDR3 size: 14 residues. The CDR3 DNA reads as TGTGCCAGTAGGACCACGTCGAGCAATCAGCCCCAGCATTTT. It yields the protein CASRTTSSNQPQHF.

V usage is TRBV10-3 and J usage is TRBJ2-1; a possible D gene is TRBD2 (6 bases). Germline CDR1 ENHRY, CDR2 SYGVKD. The CDR3 totals 14 residues. V was trimmed by 3 bases and J by 4 bases, leaving 10 bases between them. In DNA, the CDR3 is TGTGCCATCAGTGACAATAGCGGATACAATGAGCAGTTCTTC. Its protein product is CAISDNSGYNEQFF.

V usage is TRBV6-5 and J usage is TRBJ1-3; D unclear. This CDR3 is 14 amino acids long. V dropped 7 bases and J dropped 0 bases, with 10 bases sitting between them. Germline values: CDR1 MNHEY, CDR2 SVGAGI. CDR3 in DNA: TGTGCCAGCACCCCGGATGCCTCTGGAAACACCATATATTTT. This gives the protein CASTPDASGNTIYF.

This chain links TRBV30 with TRBJ1-2; 10 bases are a match to TRBD1. With V trimmed by 2 bases and J by 4 bases, 4 bases remained unmatched. The CDR3 is 14 residues long. Germline loops: CDR1 GTSNPN, CDR2 SVGIG (reference sequence). The CDR3 sequence: CAWSRRTGGYGYTF. The CDR3 nucleotides are TGTGCCTGGAGTCGACGGACAGGGGGCTATGGCTACACCTTC.

The chain links TRBV27 to TRBJ2-7; the match to TRBD1 covers 9 bases. V lost 5 bases and J lost 3; bases outside the gene matches: 5. CDR1 and CDR2 (germline): MNHEY, SMNVEV (reference sequence). This CDR3 region has 14 residues. The CDR3 protein is CASSPSTGGYEQYF. The CDR3 region has the DNA TGTGCCAGCAGTCCCTCGACAGGGGGCTACGAGCAGTACTTC.

This clone was recorded only once. This sequence joins TRBV28 and TRBJ2-1; D could derive from TRBD1 or TRBD2 (5 bases each). This CDR3 region has 13 residues. Between the trimmed V and J ends, which lost 6 bases and 9 bases, there was a span of 15 bases. The germline V gene has CDR1 MDHEN and CDR2 SYDVKM. CDR3 protein: CASRTGTPTEQFF. The CDR3 region has the DNA TGTGCCAGCAGGACCGGGACCCCCACTGAGCAGTTCTTC.

The gene calls are TRBV18 and TRBJ2-7, with a possible D match to TRBD1 (6 bases). The CDR3 consists of 16 residues. The germline V and J ends were trimmed by 3 bases and 3 bases, with 18 bases remaining between them. From germline, CDR1 is KGHSH and CDR2 LQKENI. This chain's CDR3 is CASSPSRGRIYYEQYF. DNA for the CDR3: TGTGCCAGCTCACCGTCCAGGGGCCGGATATACTACGAGCAGTACTTC. The complete variable domain, with remaining parts taken from reference TRBV18 and TRBJ2-7, reads NAGVMQNPRHLVRRRGQEARLRCSPMKGHSHVYWYRQLPEEGLKFMVYLQKENIIDESGMPKERFSAEFPKEGPSILRIQQVVRGDSAAYFCASSPSRGRIYYEQYFGPGTRLTVT.

The chain has TRBV5-5 and TRBJ2-7; D might be TRBD2 (5 bases). This CDR3 has 13 amino acids. Germline loops: CDR1 SGHKS, CDR2 YYEKEE (reference sequence). Trimming took 4 bases from V and 4 from J, leaving 12 bases between them. This CDR3 is CASSPNGIYEQYF. DNA of the CDR3: TGTGCCAGCAGCCCGAACGGGATATACGAGCAGTACTTC.

In its sample, this clone was seen a few times. The chain uses TRBV5-1 and TRBJ1-6; 11 bases fit TRBD1. The ends lost 4 bases at V and 9 bases at J; junction bases unmatched: 6. The CDR3 is made up of 15 amino acids. In germline, CDR1 is SGHRS, CDR2 YFSETQ. The CDR3, as DNA: TGCGCCAGCAGCGCCGGGACAGGGGGTAGTTCACCCCTCCACTTT. Translated: CASSAGTGGSSPLHF.

The J gene is TRBJ1-1, the V gene TRBV5-1; maybe TRBD1 (5 bases). Trimming cost V 6 bases and J 1 base, with 16 bases left between them. This CDR3 has 15 residues. In germline, CDR1 is SGHRS, CDR2 YFSETQ. The CDR3 region has the DNA TGCGCCAGCAAAAAGACAGTGAGAAAGAACACTGAAGCTTTCTTT. This gives the protein CASKKTVRKNTEAFF.

V usage is TRBV11-2 and J usage is TRBJ1-4, with 9 bases lining up with TRBD1. The CDR3 contains 16 residues. After removal of 1 base from V and 6 bases from J, the junction contained 6 bases not matched to a gene. Germline CDR1 reads SGHAT; CDR2 reads FQNNGV. The CDR3 nucleotides are TGTGCCAGCAGCTTAGGGCTGGGACAGGGCTATGAAAAACTGTTTTTT. This encodes CASSLGLGQGYEKLFF.

The chain combines TRBV20-1 with TRBJ1-2; D unclear. The CDR3 is 8 amino acids. The germline V gene has CDR1 DFQATT and CDR2 SNEGSKA (reference sequence). V lost 4 bases to trimming and J lost 7 bases, with 1 base between them. This chain's CDR3 is CSATGYTF. The CDR3 nucleotides read TGCAGTGCTACTGGCTACACCTTC.

This sequence joins TRBV7-2 and TRBJ1-6; D unresolved. The V and J ends lost 4 bases and 14 bases respectively, with 12 bases between them. This CDR3 spans 12 amino acids. CDR1 is SGHTA, CDR2 FQGNSA, per germline. The CDR3 is CASSSPDLTLHF. The CDR3 coding sequence is TGTGCCAGCAGCTCGCCCGACTTAACCCTCCACTTT.

V usage is TRBV5-4 and J usage is TRBJ2-3; maybe TRBD2 (6 bases). CDR1 SGHNT and CDR2 YYREEE come from the germline V gene (reference sequence). The CDR3 contains 13 residues. Trimming took off 1 base at V and 4 bases at J, with 7 bases between the two ends. The chain's CDR3 is CASSLTSPDTQYF. The CDR3 DNA reads as TGTGCCAGCAGCTTGACTAGCCCAGATACGCAGTATTTT.

This clone was seen repeatedly, ten times or more. The genes are TRBV29-1 and TRBJ1-2; the D is unclear. CDR1 and CDR2 (germline): SQVTM, ANQGSEA. CDR3 size: 14 residues. V lost 7 bases and J lost 1, with 16 bases in between. The CDR3 loop reads CSDWAHAVNYGYTF. Written as DNA, the CDR3 is TGCAGCGACTGGGCTCATGCGGTTAACTATGGCTACACCTTC. The full variable domain, with the rest looked up from reference TRBV29-1 and TRBJ1-2, is SAVISQKPSRDICQRGTSLTIQCQVDSQVTMMFWYRQQPGQSLTLIATANQGSEATYESGFVIDKFPISRPNLTFSTLTVSNMSPEDSSIYLCSDWAHAVNYGYTFGSGTRLTVV.

This chain connects TRBV3-1 (or the pseudogene TRBV3-2) to TRBJ2-3; D ambiguous. CDR3 length equals 14 residues. V was shortened by 1 base and J by 2 bases, with 7 bases between the two germline ends. Germline CDR1 is LGHDT and CDR2 is YNNKEL (reference sequence). CDR3 loop: CASSQVQATDTQYF. CDR3 in DNA: TGTGCCAGCAGCCAAGTGCAGGCCACAGATACGCAGTATTTT.

The chain joins TRBV10-3 to TRBJ2-1, with 7 bases fitting TRBD1. The V and J ends lost 7 bases and 5 bases, in that order; junction bases with no gene match: 8. The CDR3 length is 14 residues. The germline CDR1 and CDR2 sequences are ENHRY and SYGVKD. CDR3 coding DNA: TGTGCCATCAAACAACAGGGGTCAGACAATGAGCAGTTCTTC. The encoded protein is CAIKQQGSDNEQFF.

The CDR3 reads CASSSRGLPLHF. DNA of the CDR3: TGTGCCAGCAGCTCTCGTGGGTTACCCCTCCACTTT. The V and J genes are TRBV13 and TRBJ1-6; D is undetermined. CDR3 length: 12 residues. Germline values: CDR1 PRHDT, CDR2 FYEKMQ (reference sequence). Between the trimmed V and J ends, which lost 4 bases and 12 bases, there was a span of 10 bases.

As DNA, the CDR3 is TGTGCCAGCAAAGACGGTCTGAACACTGAAGCTTTCTTT. Its translation is CASKDGLNTEAFF. This chain links TRBV25-1 with TRBJ1-1, with D hard to call. The ends were cut back, 7 bases at V and 0 bases at J, with 9 bases in the middle. There are 13 residues in the CDR3. Looked up from germline, CDR1 is MGHDK and CDR2 is SYGVNS.

The chain couples TRBV3-1 (or the pseudogene TRBV3-2) to TRBJ1-2; D gene unclear. CDR1 and CDR2 (germline): LGHDT, YNNKEL (reference sequence). The V end lost 2 bases, the J end lost 3 bases, and 10 bases lay between the germline ends. This CDR3 spans 14 amino acids. The CDR3: CASSQRVLDYGYTF. The CDR3, as DNA: TGTGCCAGCAGCCAAAGGGTGCTCGACTATGGCTACACCTTC.

In this sample, this clone turned up once. V is TRBV6-5 and J is TRBJ2-5; 11 nucleotides match TRBD2. The CDR3 is 15 residues long. The V gene end was trimmed by 7 bases and the J gene end by 5 bases; junction bases not matched to a gene: 9. Per the germline V gene, CDR1 is MNHEY and CDR2 is SVGAGI. The CDR3 sequence: CASNLSGGARETQYF. DNA for the CDR3: TGTGCCAGCAACCTTAGCGGGGGGGCCCGGGAGACCCAGTACTTC.

This chain links TRBV27 with TRBJ2-5; possible D gene TRBD2, 5 bases. Trimming removed 4 bases from V and 5 bases from J, with 11 bases in between. The CDR3 sequence is 13 residues long. The germline gives CDR1 MNHEY, CDR2 SMNVEV (reference sequence). CDR3 residues: CASSSRTRETQYF. The DNA of the CDR3 is TGTGCCAGCAGTTCAAGGACTCGGGAGACCCAGTACTTC.

The V and J genes are TRBV2 and TRBJ1-1; D is unclear. Trimming shortened V by 2 bases and J by 4 bases, and 11 bases separated the two germline ends. The CDR3 is 14 residues long. CDR1 SNHLY and CDR2 FYNNEI come from the germline V gene. The CDR3 protein is CASSESRRGTEAFF. The CDR3 coding sequence is TGTGCCAGCAGTGAAAGTCGACGCGGCACTGAAGCTTTCTTT.

The chain couples TRBV29-1 to TRBJ1-2, with D uncertain. V lost 3 bases and J lost 6, with 11 bases in between. Germline CDR1 SQVTM, CDR2 ANQGSEA. The length of the CDR3 is 12 residues. The CDR3 sequence: CSVDGQVDGYTF. In DNA, the CDR3 is TGCAGCGTTGATGGGCAGGTCGATGGCTACACCTTC. Full variable domain (remainder filled in from reference TRBV29-1 and TRBJ1-2): SAVISQKPSRDICQRGTSLTIQCQVDSQVTMMFWYRQQPGQSLTLIATANQGSEATYESGFVIDKFPISRPNLTFSTLTVSNMSPEDSSIYLCSVDGQVDGYTFGSGTRLTVV.

J is TRBJ1-5 and V is TRBV10-3, with D possibly being TRBD1 (6 bases). The CDR3 covers 14 residues. Trimming stripped 3 bases from V and 4 bases from J, with 10 bases between. The V gene's germline CDR1 is ENHRY and CDR2 SYGVKD. CDR3 residues: CAISEQGQNQPQHF. CDR3 DNA sequence: TGTGCCATCAGTGAACAGGGCCAGAATCAGCCCCAGCATTTT.

This rearrangement joins TRBV7-9 to TRBJ2-2; D is undetermined. V lost 5 bases and J 0 bases, leaving 10 bases between the germline ends. From germline, CDR1 is SEHNR and CDR2 FQNEAQ (reference sequence). CDR3 length equals 15 residues. The CDR3 DNA reads as TGTGCCAGCAGCCCCTCAGCGACGAACACCGGGGAGCTGTTTTTT. This translates into CASSPSATNTGELFF.

This clone was seen once. The V and J genes are TRBV9 and TRBJ1-6; no reliable D call. V was cut by 0 bases and J by 6 bases, with 7 bases left in between. This CDR3 has 14 amino acids. Germline V gives CDR1 SGDLS, CDR2 YYNGEE. The DNA of the CDR3 is TGTGCCAGCAGCGTAGGCCAGACTAATTCACCCCTCCACTTT. It yields the protein CASSVGQTNSPLHF. The variable domain in full, completed from reference TRBV9 and TRBJ1-6, reads DSGVTQTPKHLITATGQRVTLRCSPRSGDLSVYWYQQSLDQGLQFLIQYYNGEERAKGNILERFSAQQFPDLHSELNLSSLELGDSALYFCASSVGQTNSPLHFGNGTRLTVT.